A selection of T cell receptor beta chains follows, all from one sample in a study of beta chain features in type 1 diabetes. This table comes from immunoSEQ multiplex PCR, and its TCRdb copy is limited to in-frame clones, with some not included. The sample lists 600,000 to 700,000 clones, roughly 12% occurring once. Sequencing input: naive CD4+ T cells from blood. The receptors come from a man younger than 35 with type 1 diabetes. Each CDR3 is given with its conserved first and last residue. The D gene is left open where the match is weak. Size values are once, few and many counts, or a class for expanded clones, and some rows have none.

d_gene	j_gene	abundance	v_gene	CDR3nt	CDR3aa
TRBD1	TRBJ1-6	NA	TRBV4-1	TGCGCCAGCAGCCAAGGGGGACAGGAAAATTCACCCCTCCACTTT	CASSQGGQENSPLHF
NA	TRBJ1-1	few	TRBV7-3	TGTGCCAGCAGCCCGAGGGTTGGTGAAGCTTTCTTT	CASSPRVGEAFF
TRBD1	TRBJ1-2	NA	TRBV6-5	TGTGCCAGCAGATACAGGGGATTTGATGGCTACACCTTC	CASRYRGFDGYTF
NA	TRBJ1-4	NA	TRBV4-1	TGCGCCAGCAGCCCGGGGTTAGCGTGGTCTAATGAAAAACTGTTTTTT	CASSPGLAWSNEKLFF
NA	TRBJ2-1	few	TRBV9	TGTGCCAGCAGCGCGGGGTATCGGGAGCAGTTCTTC	CASSAGYREQFF
NA	TRBJ1-2	few	TRBV6-1	TGTGCCAGCAGTCAGGGGAGGGGCGGGGCTGGCTACACCTTC	CASSQGRGGAGYTF
NA	TRBJ2-1	NA	TRBV11-2	TGTGCCAGCAGCTTAGTGGGTAGTTCGGACAATGAGCAGTTCTTC	CASSLVGSSDNEQFF
NA	TRBJ2-7	few	TRBV15	TGTGCCACCAGCAGAGATGGGCTGAGCTCCTACGAGCAGTACTTC	CATSRDGLSSYEQYF
NA	TRBJ2-1	few	TRBV5-1	TGCGCCAGCAGCTCCGACGGTTCCTACAATGAGCAGTTCTTC	CASSSDGSYNEQFF
NA	TRBJ1-2	few	TRBV10-3	TGTGCCATCAGTAACGAGGGGCATGGCTACACCTTC	CAISNEGHGYTF
NA	TRBJ1-1	few	TRBV7-9	TGTGCCAGCAGCTTAAGGCAGGGTATGAACACTGAAGCTTTCTTT	CASSLRQGMNTEAFF
TRBD2	TRBJ2-5	NA	TRBV7-2	TGTGCCAGCAGCAACGGACTAGCGGGGGGGCGCCAAGAGACCCAGTACTTC	CASSNGLAGGRQETQYF
NA	TRBJ2-7	NA	TRBV7-2	TGTGCCAGCAGCTTAACAGGCCCGACCTACGAGCAGTACTTC	CASSLTGPTYEQYF
NA	TRBJ2-5	NA	TRBV5-6	TGTGCCAGCAGCTTGCAGGGGGACTTTCAAGAGACCCAGTACTTC	CASSLQGDFQETQYF